This record looks at one T cell receptor (beta chain) sequence and its context. No antigen is known for it. These data belong to a study of OX40 agonist ivuxolimab in advanced cancers. Assay used: immunoSEQ multiplex PCR; TCRdb lists only in-frame clones, some missing. The table includes roughly 67,000 clones, approximately 80% detected once. Study results and limitations: The study found among the lowest clonal expansion in partial responders at 0.1-3.0 mg/kg. Circulating CD4+ and CD8+ T cells showed clonal expansion by week 6 at 0.1 to 3.0 mg/kg.

CDR3 length equals 16 residues. J lost 3 bases, V lost 5 bases, and 10 bases had no gene match. Germline-derived CDR1 and CDR2 are MDHEN and SYDVKM. The input for sequencing was CD4+ or CD8+ T cells sorted from blood, taken in a trial of the OX40 agonist ivuxolimab. The rearrangement links TRBV28 to TRBJ1-5, with 7 bases fitting TRBD1. The sequence derives from an adult with an advanced solid tumor such as melanoma, head and neck, liver or kidney cancer. The CDR3 region is CASSPPEDRVNQPQHF. The CDR3 region has the DNA TGTGCCAGCAGTCCTCCAGAAGACAGGGTCAATCAGCCCCAGCATTTT. Full variable domain (remainder filled in from reference TRBV28 and TRBJ1-5): DVKVTQSSRYLVKRTGEKVFLECVQDMDHENMFWYRQDPGLGLRLIYFSYDVKMKEKGDIPEGYSVSREKKERFSLILESASTNQTSMYLCASSPPEDRVNQPQHFGDGTRLSIL.